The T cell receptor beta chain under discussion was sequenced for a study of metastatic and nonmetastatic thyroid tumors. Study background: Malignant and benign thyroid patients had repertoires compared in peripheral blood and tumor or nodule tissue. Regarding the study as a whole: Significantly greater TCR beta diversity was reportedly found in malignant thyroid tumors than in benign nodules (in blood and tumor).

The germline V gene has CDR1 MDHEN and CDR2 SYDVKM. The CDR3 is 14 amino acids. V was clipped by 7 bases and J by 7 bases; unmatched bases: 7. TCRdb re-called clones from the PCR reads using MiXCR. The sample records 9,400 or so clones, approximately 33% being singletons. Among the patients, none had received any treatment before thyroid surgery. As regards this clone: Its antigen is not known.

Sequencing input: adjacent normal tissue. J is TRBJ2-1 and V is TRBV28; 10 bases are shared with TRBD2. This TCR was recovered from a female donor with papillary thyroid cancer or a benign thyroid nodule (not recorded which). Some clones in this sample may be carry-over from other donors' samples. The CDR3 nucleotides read TGTGCCAGCATTCAAGCTAGCGGGAGAAATGAGCAGTTCTTC. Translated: CASIQASGRNEQFF.